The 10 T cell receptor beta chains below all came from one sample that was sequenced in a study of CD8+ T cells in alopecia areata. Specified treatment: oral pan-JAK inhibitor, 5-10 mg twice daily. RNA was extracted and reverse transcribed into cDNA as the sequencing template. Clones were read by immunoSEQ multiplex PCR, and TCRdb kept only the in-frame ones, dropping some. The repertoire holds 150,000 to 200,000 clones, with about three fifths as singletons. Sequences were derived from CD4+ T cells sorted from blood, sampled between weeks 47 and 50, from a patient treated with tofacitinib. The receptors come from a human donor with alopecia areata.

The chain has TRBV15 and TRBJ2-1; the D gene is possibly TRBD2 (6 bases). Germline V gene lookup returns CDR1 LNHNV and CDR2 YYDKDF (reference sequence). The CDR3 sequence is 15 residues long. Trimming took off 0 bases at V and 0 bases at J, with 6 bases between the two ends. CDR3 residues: CATSREAGSYNEQFF. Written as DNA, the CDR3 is TGTGCCACCAGCAGAGAAGCGGGCTCCTACAATGAGCAGTTCTTC. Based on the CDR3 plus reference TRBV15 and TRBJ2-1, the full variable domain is DAMVIQNPRYQVTQFGKPVTLSCSQTLNHNVMYWYQQKSSQAPKLLFHYYDKDFNNEADTPDNFQSRRPNTSFCFLDIRSPGLGDTAMYLCATSREAGSYNEQFFGPGTRLTVL.

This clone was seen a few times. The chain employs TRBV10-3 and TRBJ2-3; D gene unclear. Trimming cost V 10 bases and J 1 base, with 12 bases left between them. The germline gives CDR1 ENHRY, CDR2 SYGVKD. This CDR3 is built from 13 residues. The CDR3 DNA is TGTGCCACCACCGCAATGGGCACAGATACGCAGTATTTT. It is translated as CATTAMGTDTQYF.

This CDR3 reads CASSLMGQMQETQYF. DNA of the CDR3: TGTGCCAGCAGCTTAATGGGGCAGATGCAAGAGACCCAGTACTTC. This chain joins TRBV7-3 and TRBJ2-5; maybe TRBD1 (5 bases). The CDR3 is 15 residues long. CDR1 SGHTA and CDR2 FQGTGA come from the germline V gene. The V and J ends lost 1 base and 2 bases respectively, with 11 bases between them.

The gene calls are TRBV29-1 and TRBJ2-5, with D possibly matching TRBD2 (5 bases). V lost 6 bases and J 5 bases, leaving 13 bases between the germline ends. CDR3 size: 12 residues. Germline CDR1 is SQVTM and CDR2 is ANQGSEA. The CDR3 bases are TGCAGCGTCGGCGGAGGTAGCGAGACCCAGTACTTC. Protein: CSVGGGSETQYF.

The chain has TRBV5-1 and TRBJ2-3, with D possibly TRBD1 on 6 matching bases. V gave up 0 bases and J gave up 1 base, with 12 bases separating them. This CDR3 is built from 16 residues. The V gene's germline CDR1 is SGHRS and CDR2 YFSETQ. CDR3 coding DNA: TGCGCCAGCAGCTTGGGGCCAGGGGCCGGCACAGATACGCAGTATTTT. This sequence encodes CASSLGPGAGTDTQYF.

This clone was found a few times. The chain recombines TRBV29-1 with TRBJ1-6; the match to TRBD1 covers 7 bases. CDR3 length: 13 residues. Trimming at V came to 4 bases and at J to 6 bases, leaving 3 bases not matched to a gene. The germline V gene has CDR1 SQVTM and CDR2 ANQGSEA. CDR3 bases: TGCAGCGTTGGTTCAGGGGGTAATTCACCCCTCCACTTT. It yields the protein CSVGSGGNSPLHF.

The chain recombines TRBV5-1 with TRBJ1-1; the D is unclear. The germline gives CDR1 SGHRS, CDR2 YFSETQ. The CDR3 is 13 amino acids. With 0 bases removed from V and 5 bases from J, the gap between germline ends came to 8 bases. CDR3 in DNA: TGCGCCAGCAGCTTGGGGGAGAGGACTGAAGCTTTCTTT. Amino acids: CASSLGERTEAFF. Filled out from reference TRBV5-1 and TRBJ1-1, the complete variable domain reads KAGVTQTPRYLIKTRGQQVTLSCSPISGHRSVSWYQQTPGQGLQFLFEYFSETQRNKGNFPGRFSGRQFSNSRSEMNVSTLELGDSALYLCASSLGERTEAFFGQGTRLTVV.

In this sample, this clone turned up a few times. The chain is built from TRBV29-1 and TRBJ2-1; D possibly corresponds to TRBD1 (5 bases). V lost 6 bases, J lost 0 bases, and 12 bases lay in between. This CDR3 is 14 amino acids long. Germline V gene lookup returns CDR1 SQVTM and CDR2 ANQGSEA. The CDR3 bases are TGCAGCGTGCTGACAGAAAGCTCCTACAATGAGCAGTTCTTC. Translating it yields CSVLTESSYNEQFF.

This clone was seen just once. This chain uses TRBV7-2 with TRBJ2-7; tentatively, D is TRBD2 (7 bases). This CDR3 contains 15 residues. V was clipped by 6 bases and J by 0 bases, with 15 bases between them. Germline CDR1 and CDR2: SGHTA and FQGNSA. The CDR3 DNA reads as TGTGCCAGCAGTTTATTCGGGGGGCCCTCCTACGAGCAGTACTTC. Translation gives CASSLFGGPSYEQYF.

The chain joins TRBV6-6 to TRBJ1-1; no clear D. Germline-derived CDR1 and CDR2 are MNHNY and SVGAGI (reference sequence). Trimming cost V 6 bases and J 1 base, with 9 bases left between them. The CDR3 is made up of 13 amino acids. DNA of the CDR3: TGTGCCAGCAGAGACGGAACGAACACTGAAGCTTTCTTT. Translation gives CASRDGTNTEAFF.